These 17 T cell receptor beta chains share one sample of origin, sequenced in a study of early T cells in non-severe SARS-CoV-2 infection (dated by TCRdb to about 2021). The method behind the library was 5' RACE. The reads were generated on a NextSeq 500. TCRdb reanalyzed the raw reads on its own, using fastp at Q25 for trimming and MiXCR for clone calling, and kept in-frame beta chains. CDR3 protein sequences are deduplicated, and each keeps its most common genes and DNA. The sample table lists about 30,000 distinct CDR3 sequences, approximately 5% of them with a count of one. Of the sample, over 10% is held by the ten largest clones. The source material was whole blood. The receptors derive from an adult who was a healthcare worker with PCR-confirmed SARS-CoV-2 infection or an uninfected control (not recorded which).

This clonotype has at least ten counts. V and J are TRBV6-1 and TRBJ2-2; the match to TRBD2 covers 9 bases. The CDR3 has 15 residues. V was pared by 4 bases and J by 6 bases, with 6 bases of the junction left unmatched. CDR1 and CDR2 (germline): MNHNS, SASEGT. The CDR3 is CASSVASGASGELFF. The CDR3 DNA reads as TGTGCCAGCAGTGTCGCTAGCGGGGCTTCCGGGGAGCTGTTTTTT.

This clonotype was counted at least ten times. The J gene is TRBJ1-3, the V gene TRBV3-1; D is unresolved. V was cut by 3 bases and J by 4 bases, with 7 bases left in between. This CDR3 region has 13 residues. Germline CDR1 LGHDT, CDR2 YNNKEL (reference sequence). DNA for the CDR3: TGTGCCAGCAGCCAGCGACTGGGAAACACCATATATTTT. It specifies CASSQRLGNTIYF. Drawing the rest from reference TRBV3-1 and TRBJ1-3, the complete variable domain is DTAVSQTPKYLVTQMGNDKSIKCEQNLGHDTMYWYKQDSKKFLKIMFSYNNKELIINETVPNRFSPKSPDKAHLNLHINSLELGDSAVYFCASSQRLGNTIYFGEGSWLTVV.

This clonotype was detected a few times. J is TRBJ1-3 and V is TRBV5-1; D gene ambiguous. Germline V gene data show CDR1 as SGHRS and CDR2 as YFSETQ. V dropped 0 bases and J dropped 0 bases, with 7 bases sitting between them. The length of the CDR3 is 15 residues. CDR3: CASSLDGISGNTIYF. The CDR3 nucleotides are TGCGCCAGCAGCTTGGACGGGATCTCTGGAAACACCATATATTTT. Drawing the rest from reference TRBV5-1 and TRBJ1-3, the complete variable domain is KAGVTQTPRYLIKTRGQQVTLSCSPISGHRSVSWYQQTPGQGLQFLFEYFSETQRNKGNFPGRFSGRQFSNSRSEMNVSTLELGDSALYLCASSLDGISGNTIYFGEGSWLTVV.

This clonotype appeared a few times. V gene TRBV19 combines with J gene TRBJ2-5; TRBD1 aligns across 7 bases. The germline gives CDR1 LNHDA, CDR2 SQIVND (reference sequence). CDR3 size: 13 residues. V dropped 4 bases and J dropped 4; count of bases not matched to a gene: 3. The CDR3 nucleotides read TGTGCCAGTAGTAACAGGGGCAGAGAGACCCAGTACTTC. The encoded protein is CASSNRGRETQYF.

This clonotype was seen many times. V usage is TRBV18 and J usage is TRBJ1-1; D is uncertain. The CDR3 contains 16 residues. Germline V gene lookup returns CDR1 KGHSH and CDR2 LQKENI. V was shortened by 1 base and J by 1 base, with 13 bases between the two germline ends. Here the CDR3 DNA reads TGTGCCAGCTCACCACGCACGGGCTCCGCGAACACTGAAGCTTTCTTT. It encodes CASSPRTGSANTEAFF. Together with reference TRBV18 and TRBJ1-1, the CDR3 gives the full variable domain: NAGVMQNPRHLVRRRGQEARLRCSPMKGHSHVYWYRQLPEEGLKFMVYLQKENIIDESGMPKERFSAEFPKEGPSILRIQQVVRGDSAAYFCASSPRTGSANTEAFFGQGTRLTVV.

The table lists this clonotype with a few counts. The V call is TRBV19, the J call TRBJ2-2; 8 bases match TRBD2. J was trimmed by 5 bases and V by 7 bases; bases with no gene match: 6. The germline CDR1 and CDR2 sequences are LNHDA and SQIVND (reference sequence). The length of the CDR3 is 14 residues. CDR3 nucleotides: TGTGCCAGTAACAGCGGGGGCCGAACCGGGGAGCTGTTTTTT. Protein sequence: CASNSGGRTGELFF. The entire variable domain, with the rest obtained from reference TRBV19 and TRBJ2-2, is as follows: DGGITQSPKYLFRKEGQNVTLSCEQNLNHDAMYWYRQDPGQGLRLIYYSQIVNDFQKGDIAEGYSVSREKKESFPLTVTSAQKNPTAFYLCASNSGGRTGELFFGEGSRLTVL.

On this clonotype: Possible read error: a much larger clone is one base away. The V and J genes are TRBV30 and TRBJ1-2; 8 bases are a match to TRBD1. The CDR3 runs to 15 residues. The trim removed 1 base at V and 5 bases at J, leaving 9 bases unmatched. Per the germline V gene, CDR1 is GTSNPN and CDR2 is SVGIG (reference sequence). This chain's CDR3 is CAWSAGQVTAYGYTF. CDR3 sequence (DNA): TGTGCCTGGAGTGCGGGACAGGTGACCGCTTATGGCTACACCTTC.

Many counts were recorded for this clonotype. The rearrangement uses TRBV10-3 and TRBJ2-7; D uncertain. The CDR3 has 12 residues. The germline V gene has CDR1 ENHRY and CDR2 SYGVKD. The germline V and J ends were trimmed by 4 bases and 5 bases, with 9 bases remaining between them. The CDR3 nucleotides are TGTGCCATCAGTGGGCAAGTCCACGAGCAGTACTTC. Its protein is CAISGQVHEQYF.

This clonotype was observed a few times. The rearrangement joins TRBV6-1 to TRBJ2-1; 7 positions agree with TRBD1. The junction had 4 bases not matched to a gene; V was cut back by 4 bases and J by 4 bases. Germline CDR1 is MNHNS and CDR2 is SASEGT. This CDR3 spans 14 amino acids. CDR3: CASSGTGEYNEQFF. The DNA of the CDR3 is TGTGCCAGCAGTGGGACAGGAGAATACAATGAGCAGTTCTTC.

The V and J genes are TRBV11-2 and TRBJ2-3; D not resolved. CDR3 length equals 15 residues. V was trimmed by 5 bases and J by 1 base, leaving 13 bases between them. The germline V gene has CDR1 SGHAT and CDR2 FQNNGV. The CDR3 here is CASSPPLSRTDTQYF. The CDR3 DNA reads TGTGCCAGCAGCCCACCCCTTTCGCGCACAGATACGCAGTATTTT.

This clonotype was counted many times. The V gene is TRBV11-2, the J gene TRBJ2-5; 8 bases are a match to TRBD1. Germline-derived CDR1 and CDR2 are SGHAT and FQNNGV. This CDR3 is 16 amino acids long. With V trimmed by 5 bases and J by 3 bases, 11 bases remained unmatched. DNA for the CDR3: TGTGCCAGCAGCGCCGGGACAGGCTTAGGCGAAGAGACCCAGTACTTC. It codes for CASSAGTGLGEETQYF.

This clonotype was found many times. The chain is built from TRBV7-2 and TRBJ2-3, with a tentative D call TRBD2 (7 bases). The V gene lost 2 bases and the J gene lost 5 bases, with 17 bases spanning the gap. The CDR3 extends over 16 amino acids. Germline V gives CDR1 SGHTA, CDR2 FQGNSA. In DNA form, the CDR3 reads TGTGCCAGCAGCTTAAGCTTTGGGGGGGGCCTAGATACGCAGTATTTT. The encoded protein is CASSLSFGGGLDTQYF.

This clonotype was counted ten times or more. The chain uses TRBV20-1 and TRBJ2-7; 14 bases map to TRBD2. CDR1 is DFQATT and CDR2 is SNEGSKA in the germline V gene (reference sequence). The CDR3 sequence is 16 residues long. V shed 6 bases, J shed 3 bases, and the junction held 10 bases outside the gene matches. The DNA of the CDR3 is TGCAGTGCAGCCGGGACTAGCGGGGGCCACTACTACGAGCAGTACTTC. This codes for CSAAGTSGGHYYEQYF.

This clonotype is medium-sized (0.01 to 0.1%) within its sample. J is TRBJ2-1 and V is TRBV5-1, with 7 nucleotides matching TRBD1. Germline lookup yields CDR1 SGHRS and CDR2 YFSETQ. The CDR3 is 14 amino acids. V lost 0 bases and J lost 6; bases outside the gene matches: 3. The CDR3 DNA sequence: TGCGCCAGCAGCTTGGGACAGGGCCCCAATGAGCAGTTCTTC. Its protein product is CASSLGQGPNEQFF.

Ten or more counts support this clonotype. CDR3 protein: CASSPMGTDTQYF. The CDR3 nucleotides read TGTGCCAGCTCACCCATGGGCACAGATACGCAGTATTTT. This chain joins TRBV18 and TRBJ2-3; D is unresolved. Germline CDR1 and CDR2: KGHSH and LQKENI. The V gene lost 3 bases and the J gene lost 1 base, with 5 bases spanning the gap. The CDR3 is 13 residues long.

This clonotype has a count of ten or more. CDR3 coding DNA: TGTGCCAGCAGCCAAGACTCGACAGGAGGTTCACCCCTCCACTTT. It yields the protein CASSQDSTGGSPLHF. The rearrangement links TRBV3-1 to TRBJ1-6; tentative D call: TRBD1 (6 bases). V was clipped by 0 bases and J by 9 bases, with 12 bases between them. Germline lookup yields CDR1 LGHDT and CDR2 YNNKEL (reference sequence). The CDR3 totals 15 residues.

This clonotype appeared many times. The chain recombines TRBV10-1 with TRBJ2-3, with 9 bases fitting TRBD2. With V trimmed by 8 bases and J by 0 bases, 3 bases remained unmatched. The CDR3 runs 14 residues. Germline CDR1 reads WNHNN; CDR2 reads SYGVQD (reference sequence). Written as DNA, the CDR3 is TGCGCCAGCCGCGGGGGGGGTAGCACAGATACGCAGTATTTT. This codes for CASRGGGSTDTQYF.